What follows is one TCR beta chain and its context. No antigen is known for it. Between the trimmed V and J ends, which lost 6 bases and 7 bases, there was a span of 15 bases. Looked up from germline, CDR1 is LNHDA and CDR2 is SQIVND (reference sequence). The CDR3 length is 14 residues. These data come from a study of CD8 T cell repertoires and HIV-1 epitope variants. Assay: immunoSEQ multiplex PCR; the TCRdb copy retains only in-frame clones and omits some. The sample consists of approximately 5,400 clones, over 50% of them appearing once. This receptor was taken from a male donor with HIV. The genes are TRBV19 and TRBJ1-4, with D perhaps matching TRBD1 (5 bases). Input material: cultured CD8+ T cells derived from PBMCs. In DNA form, the CDR3 reads TGTGCCAGTAGACTTGGTAGGGGAAGTGAAAAACTGTTTTTT. Translation gives CASRLGRGSEKLFF.